This TCR beta chain was recovered during a study of blood T cell repertoires in COVID-19. Study as a whole: Material from acute and convalescent COVID-19 was sourced from the United States, Italy and Spain.

What the recovered Cohort 3 donors had was two negative PCRs, clearance, or symptom resolution. In the source study's methods: Quantification of nucleated cells was approximated via reference gene primer amplification. Sequenced by immunoSEQ multiplex PCR; TCRdb stores in-frame clones only, minus some. That table gives V, J and clone size, and the DNA gave D and trimming. The table shows around 470,000 clones, with about 90% occurring only once. Germline V gene lookup returns CDR1 LNHDA and CDR2 SQIVND (reference sequence). V dropped 4 bases and J dropped 2 bases, with 8 bases sitting between them. The CDR3 is 13 amino acids.

The genes are TRBV19 and TRBJ2-5; D remains ambiguous. Sequenced sample: PBMCs or T cells enriched from blood (not recorded which). The clonotype was recovered from a man aged 18 to 30 who had recovered from COVID-19. In DNA form, the CDR3 reads TGTGCCAGTAGTAGAGCGTTACAAGAGACCCAGTACTTC. Its protein product is CASSRALQETQYF.